The 28 T cell receptor beta chains given below trace back to one sample, sequenced in a study of blood T cell repertoires in COVID-19. The repertoire was sequenced with immunoSEQ multiplex PCR; TCRdb's copy has only in-frame clones and lacks some. The table includes approximately 90,000 clones, 80% detected once. Sequenced material: peripheral blood. The receptors were gathered from a woman older than 75 with acute or convalescent COVID-19.

The V call is TRBV25-1, the J call TRBJ2-5, with a possible D match to TRBD1 (5 bases). With 3 bases removed from V and 5 bases from J, the gap between germline ends came to 19 bases. The CDR3 length is 16 residues. The V gene's germline CDR1 is MGHDK and CDR2 SYGVNS. In DNA form, the CDR3 reads TGTGCCAGCAGTGACCTGGGAAAGGGGTTTTTTGAGACCCAGTACTTC. Protein sequence: CASSDLGKGFFETQYF.

This clone was recorded a few times. The chain couples TRBV7-8 to TRBJ1-2, with D tentatively TRBD1 (5 bases). Germline V gives CDR1 SGHVS, CDR2 FQNEAQ. Between the trimmed V and J ends, which lost 2 bases and 7 bases, there was a span of 11 bases. The CDR3 extends over 13 amino acids. In DNA, the CDR3 is TGTGCCAGCAGCTTACGAGGGACTAGTGGCTACACCTTC. It translates to CASSLRGTSGYTF.

This chain connects TRBV18 to TRBJ2-7; TRBD2 matches at 9 bases. From germline, CDR1 is KGHSH and CDR2 LQKENI. The CDR3 extends over 15 amino acids. The V gene end was trimmed by 2 bases and the J gene end by 2 bases; junction bases not matched to a gene: 4. CDR3 nucleotides: TGTGCCAGCTCACCAACTAGCGGGTTAGCCTACGAGCAGTACTTC. It codes for CASSPTSGLAYEQYF.

The rearrangement links TRBV6-5 to TRBJ2-7; maybe TRBD2 (6 bases). Germline loops: CDR1 MNHEY, CDR2 SVGAGI. The CDR3 is made up of 13 amino acids. Trimming stripped 6 bases from V and 1 base from J, with 10 bases between. The CDR3, as DNA: TGTGCCAGCAGGGGGGACTGGTCCTACGAGCAGTACTTC. The encoded protein is CASRGDWSYEQYF.

This clone was observed a handful of times. The genes are TRBV5-1 and TRBJ2-1, with 13 bases matching TRBD2. CDR1 and CDR2 (germline): SGHRS, YFSETQ. This CDR3 spans 17 amino acids. J lost 3 bases, V lost 4 bases, and 7 bases had no gene match. The CDR3 DNA reads as TGCGCCAGCAGCGCGGGACTAGCGGGACGCCTCTACAATGAGCAGTTCTTC. As protein: CASSAGLAGRLYNEQFF.

V usage is TRBV3-1 (or the pseudogene TRBV3-2) and J usage is TRBJ2-7; 12 bases match TRBD1. CDR1 is LGHDT and CDR2 is YNNKEL in the germline V gene (reference sequence). The CDR3 extends over 17 amino acids. Germline trimming cut 4 bases from V and 4 bases from J; bases unmatched to any gene: 11. Written as DNA, the CDR3 is TGTGCCAGCAGCCCATGGGGCGGGGACAGGGGGCGGTACGAGCAGTACTTC. Its translation is CASSPWGGDRGRYEQYF.

In this sample, this clone turned up a few times. The chain couples TRBV19 to TRBJ1-4; D is uncertain. Germline assignment: CDR1 LNHDA and CDR2 SQIVND (reference sequence). The CDR3 totals 13 residues. V was pared by 3 bases and J by 7 bases, with 9 bases between. The CDR3 reads CASSMRRVEKLFF. CDR3 bases: TGTGCCAGTAGTATGAGGAGAGTTGAAAAACTGTTTTTT. The full variable domain, in which reference TRBV19 and TRBJ1-4 provide the parts outside the CDR3, is DGGITQSPKYLFRKEGQNVTLSCEQNLNHDAMYWYRQDPGQGLRLIYYSQIVNDFQKGDIAEGYSVSREKKESFPLTVTSAQKNPTAFYLCASSMRRVEKLFFGSGTQLSVL.

In its sample, this clone was seen a few times. The chain links TRBV5-1 to TRBJ2-1; D gene unclear. Trimming cost V 0 bases and J 1 base, with 5 bases left between them. This CDR3 is 14 amino acids long. Germline V lookup: CDR1 SGHRS, CDR2 YFSETQ. Here the CDR3 reads CASSLGASYNEQFF. DNA of the CDR3: TGCGCCAGCAGCTTGGGGGCGTCCTACAATGAGCAGTTCTTC.

On this clone: Sequence at one end of the junction differs from germline and may be a read error. V is TRBV7-6 and J is TRBJ2-5; 9 bases line up with TRBD1. Germline-derived CDR1 and CDR2 are SGHVS and FNYEAQ. The CDR3 has 13 residues. CDR3 loop: CASSGQGQVTQYF. Written as DNA, the CDR3 is TGTGCCAGCAGCGGACAGGGGCAAGTGACCCAGTACTTC.

V and J are TRBV29-1 and TRBJ1-2, with 9 nucleotides matching TRBD1. The germline V gene encodes CDR1 SQVTM and CDR2 ANQGSEA. The CDR3 contains 12 residues. J was trimmed by 6 bases and V by 7 bases; bases with no gene match: 6. CDR3: CSDQTGGDGYTF. CDR3 sequence (DNA): TGCAGCGACCAGACAGGGGGGGATGGCTACACCTTC.

The chain combines TRBV15 with TRBJ2-3; D ambiguous. The V end lost 1 base, the J end lost 6 bases, and 14 bases lay between the germline ends. Looked up from germline, CDR1 is LNHNV and CDR2 is YYDKDF (reference sequence). The CDR3 totals 15 residues. The DNA for the CDR3 is TGTGCCACCAGCAGAGTGCAGGCACCCCCCGATACGCAGTATTTT. Protein sequence: CATSRVQAPPDTQYF.

Remarks on this clone: The same CDR3 arises from other DNA sequences in this sample as well. The chain employs TRBV7-9 and TRBJ1-2; possibly TRBD1 for D (5 bases). The CDR3 loop spans 13 amino acids. Between the trimmed V and J ends, which lost 1 base and 2 bases, there was a span of 5 bases. CDR1 is SEHNR and CDR2 is FQNEAQ in the germline V gene (reference sequence). In DNA form, the CDR3 reads TGTGCCAGCAGCTTAGGACAGAACTATGGCTACACCTTC. The encoded protein is CASSLGQNYGYTF.

This chain connects TRBV4-2 to TRBJ2-7; 12 bases line up with TRBD2. Unmatched junction bases numbered 5, after V lost 2 bases and J lost 0 bases. The CDR3 sequence is 17 residues long. Germline V CDR1 and CDR2: LGHNA, YNFKEQ. The CDR3 loop is CASSQPLTSGGSYEQYF. The CDR3 nucleotides are TGTGCCAGCAGCCAACCTTTGACTAGCGGGGGCTCCTACGAGCAGTACTTC.

The J gene is TRBJ1-4, the V gene TRBV2, with D perhaps matching TRBD1 (5 bases). V lost 1 base to trimming and J lost 8 bases, with 17 bases between them. The CDR3 contains 16 residues. Germline CDR1 is SNHLY and CDR2 is FYNNEI. The CDR3 DNA is TGTGCCAGCAGTGAAGAGCGGGTGGGGGTTGGGGAAAAACTGTTTTTT. This codes for CASSEERVGVGEKLFF. The full variable domain, with the rest looked up from reference TRBV2 and TRBJ1-4, is EPEVTQTPSHQVTQMGQEVILRCVPISNHLYFYWYRQILGQKVEFLVSFYNNEISEKSEIFDDQFSVERPDGSNFTLKIRSTKLEDSAMYFCASSEERVGVGEKLFFGSGTQLSVL.

The chain couples TRBV19 to TRBJ1-2, with D maybe TRBD1 (5 bases). V was trimmed by 8 bases and J by 4 bases, leaving 20 bases between them. CDR1 and CDR2 (germline): LNHDA, SQIVND (reference sequence). CDR3 length equals 15 residues. The chain's CDR3 is CASFARGGVSYGYTF. CDR3 nucleotide sequence: TGTGCCAGTTTCGCGCGGGGGGGTGTCTCCTATGGCTACACCTTC.

This rearrangement joins TRBV5-6 to TRBJ1-2; D uncertain. The CDR3 covers 14 residues. Germline V gene data show CDR1 as SGHDT and CDR2 as YYEEEE. Trimming cost V 2 bases and J 5 bases, with 13 bases left between them. CDR3 protein: CASSLGGVGYGYTF. CDR3 sequence (DNA): TGTGCCAGCAGCTTAGGCGGAGTTGGTTATGGCTACACCTTC.

The rearrangement links TRBV10-3 to TRBJ2-2; possibly TRBD2 for D (5 bases). The CDR3 totals 13 residues. Per germline, CDR1 ENHRY and CDR2 SYGVKD. V dropped 4 bases and J dropped 5 bases, with 8 bases sitting between them. CDR3 DNA: TGTGCCATCAGTGGTACTAGTACCGGGGAGCTGTTTTTT. Translation: CAISGTSTGELFF.

The CDR3 DNA follows: TGTGCCAGTAGGGACAGGGGGCGAGTTGACACTGAAGCTTTCTTT. Translated: CASRDRGRVDTEAFF. The chain recombines TRBV19 with TRBJ1-1; 11 bases are a match to TRBD1. The CDR3 totals 15 residues. CDR1 is LNHDA and CDR2 is SQIVND in the germline V gene (reference sequence). V dropped 6 bases and J dropped 3; count of bases not matched to a gene: 6.

CDR3 DNA sequence: TGTGCCAGCAGCGTAGATACTAGCGGGAGGACTGAGCAGTACTTC. This translates into CASSVDTSGRTEQYF. The chain couples TRBV9 to TRBJ2-7, with 12 nucleotides matching TRBD2. Germline V CDR1 and CDR2: SGDLS, YYNGEE. This CDR3 comprises 15 residues. The ends lost 0 bases at V and 7 bases at J; junction bases unmatched: 5.

The chain has TRBV12-3 or TRBV12-4 and TRBJ1-1; D unclear. This CDR3 comprises 12 residues. Trimming shortened V by 5 bases and J by 1 base, and 5 bases separated the two germline ends. The CDR3, as DNA: TGTGCCAGCAGTGAGGAGAACACTGAAGCTTTCTTT. Translating it yields CASSEENTEAFF.

This clone was counted once. The rearrangement joins TRBV29-1 to TRBJ1-2; 9 positions match TRBD1. The trim removed 5 bases at V and 4 bases at J, leaving 8 bases unmatched. The CDR3 length is 14 residues. Germline-derived CDR1 and CDR2 are SQVTM and ANQGSEA. The CDR3 nucleotides are TGCAGCGTTTTCGGCACGACAGGGGGCTATGGCTACACCTTC. This translates into CSVFGTTGGYGYTF.

This clone was counted at least ten times. The chain carries TRBV7-9 and TRBJ1-1; D remains ambiguous. The CDR3 is 13 amino acids. Germline lookup yields CDR1 SEHNR and CDR2 FQNEAQ (reference sequence). V gave up 3 bases and J gave up 5 bases, with 10 bases separating them. The CDR3 region is CASSFGDGTEAFF. The CDR3 region has the DNA TGTGCCAGCAGCTTTGGTGACGGGACTGAAGCTTTCTTT.

This chain connects TRBV7-9 to TRBJ2-5; no clear D gene. Looked up from germline, CDR1 is SEHNR and CDR2 is FQNEAQ (reference sequence). V was trimmed by 3 bases and J by 4 bases, leaving 6 bases between them. The CDR3 sequence is 12 residues long. The CDR3 nucleotides are TGTGCCAGCAGCTTGGTCGGAGAGACCCAGTACTTC. As protein: CASSLVGETQYF.

V and J are TRBV6-5 and TRBJ1-1; the match to TRBD1 covers 8 bases. J lost 6 bases, V lost 6 bases, and 6 bases had no gene match. Germline CDR1 MNHEY, CDR2 SVGAGI. This CDR3 contains 13 residues. The CDR3 loop is CASRARTGSEAFF. The CDR3 DNA follows: TGTGCCAGCAGGGCTAGGACAGGGTCTGAAGCTTTCTTT.

This clone has only a few counts. This chain uses TRBV7-9 with TRBJ2-5; 9 bases map to TRBD1. V shed 5 bases, J shed 4 bases, and the junction held 8 bases outside the gene matches. CDR1 and CDR2 (germline): SEHNR, FQNEAQ (reference sequence). There are 15 residues in the CDR3. This CDR3 is CASSIWGQGGETQYF. The CDR3 bases are TGTGCCAGCAGCATATGGGGACAGGGAGGAGAGACCCAGTACTTC.

Concerning this clone: The same CDR3 arises from other DNA sequences in this sample as well. V gene TRBV7-2 combines with J gene TRBJ2-3; 8 nucleotides align to TRBD1. The CDR3 extends over 14 amino acids. V lost 5 bases and J lost 2; bases outside the gene matches: 3. Germline V gene data show CDR1 as SGHTA and CDR2 as FQGNSA. CDR3 amino acids: CASSLRGPTDTQYF. CDR3 DNA: TGTGCCAGCAGCCTCAGGGGGCCCACAGATACGCAGTATTTT.

The J gene is TRBJ1-2, the V gene TRBV19; D gene uncertain. Germline lookup yields CDR1 LNHDA and CDR2 SQIVND (reference sequence). Trimming cost V 6 bases and J 7 bases, with 12 bases left between them. The CDR3 has 12 residues. The CDR3 is CASRKAAGGYTF. The CDR3 bases are TGTGCCAGTAGAAAAGCCGCAGGTGGCTACACCTTC.

This clone came up a few times. CDR3: CASSTAVSRGMSGYTF. Written as DNA, the CDR3 is TGTGCCAGTAGTACCGCCGTATCTAGAGGTATGAGTGGCTACACCTTC. The chain has TRBV19 and TRBJ1-2, with unresolved D. Trimming removed 4 bases at V and 7 bases at J, with 22 bases between. CDR1 and CDR2 (germline): LNHDA, SQIVND (reference sequence). The CDR3 consists of 16 residues.